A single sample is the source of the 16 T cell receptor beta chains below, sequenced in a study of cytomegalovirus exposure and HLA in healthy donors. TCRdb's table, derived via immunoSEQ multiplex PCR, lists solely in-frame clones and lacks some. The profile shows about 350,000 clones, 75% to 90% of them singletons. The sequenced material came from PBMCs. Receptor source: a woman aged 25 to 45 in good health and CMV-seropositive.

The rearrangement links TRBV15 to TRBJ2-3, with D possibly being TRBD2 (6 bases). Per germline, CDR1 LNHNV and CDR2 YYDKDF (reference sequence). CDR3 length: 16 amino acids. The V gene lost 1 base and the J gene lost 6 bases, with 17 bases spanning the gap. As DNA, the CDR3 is TGTGCCACCAGCAGAGGTCCCTCGGGAGCAAAGGATACGCAGTATTTT. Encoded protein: CATSRGPSGAKDTQYF.

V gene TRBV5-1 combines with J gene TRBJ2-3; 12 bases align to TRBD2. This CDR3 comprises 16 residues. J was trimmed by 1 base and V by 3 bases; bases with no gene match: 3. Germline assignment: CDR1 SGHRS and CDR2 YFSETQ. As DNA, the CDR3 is TGCGCCAGCAGCTGGCGACTAGCGGGAGGCACAGATACGCAGTATTTT. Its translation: CASSWRLAGGTDTQYF.

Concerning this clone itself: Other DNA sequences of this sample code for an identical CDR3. CDR3 loop: CASSYGQSYEQYF. In DNA form, the CDR3 reads TGTGCCAGCAGTTACGGCCAATCCTACGAGCAGTACTTC. J is TRBJ2-7 and V is TRBV6-5; no definite D call. This CDR3 region has 13 residues. Germline assignment: CDR1 MNHEY and CDR2 SVGAGI. Trimming took 2 bases from V and 1 from J, leaving 6 bases between them.

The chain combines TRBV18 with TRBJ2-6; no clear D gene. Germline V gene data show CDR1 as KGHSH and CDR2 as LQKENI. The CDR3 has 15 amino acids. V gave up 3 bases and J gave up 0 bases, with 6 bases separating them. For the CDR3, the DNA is TGTGCCAGCTCACCGGATAACTCTGGGGCCAACGTCCTGACTTTC. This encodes CASSPDNSGANVLTF.

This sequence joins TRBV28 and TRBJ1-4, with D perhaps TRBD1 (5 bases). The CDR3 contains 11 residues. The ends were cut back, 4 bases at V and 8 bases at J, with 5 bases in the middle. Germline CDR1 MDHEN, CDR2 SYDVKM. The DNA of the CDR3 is TGTGCCAGCAGTTGGGGGGAAAAACTGTTTTTT. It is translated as CASSWGEKLFF.

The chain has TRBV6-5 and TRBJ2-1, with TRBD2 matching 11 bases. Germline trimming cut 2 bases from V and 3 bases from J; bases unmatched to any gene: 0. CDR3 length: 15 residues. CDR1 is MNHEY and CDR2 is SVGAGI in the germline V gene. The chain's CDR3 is CASSYGTSGYNEQFF. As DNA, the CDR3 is TGTGCCAGCAGTTACGGGACTAGCGGCTACAATGAGCAGTTCTTC.

The CDR3 protein is CASGLGTDRGGTGELFF. The DNA of the CDR3 is TGTGCTAGTGGTTTGGGGACTGACAGGGGAGGTACCGGGGAGCTGTTTTTT. The chain combines TRBV12-5 with TRBJ2-2, with 8 bases lining up with TRBD1. V shed 1 base and J 5 bases; nucleotides not matched to a gene: 9. The CDR3 length is 17 residues. Germline assignment: CDR1 LGHNT and CDR2 FRNRAP.

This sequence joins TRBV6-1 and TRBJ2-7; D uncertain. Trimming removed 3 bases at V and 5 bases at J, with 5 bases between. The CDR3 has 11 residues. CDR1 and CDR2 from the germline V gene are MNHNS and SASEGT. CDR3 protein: CASSDYNEQYF. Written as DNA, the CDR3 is TGTGCCAGCAGTGACTATAACGAGCAGTACTTC.

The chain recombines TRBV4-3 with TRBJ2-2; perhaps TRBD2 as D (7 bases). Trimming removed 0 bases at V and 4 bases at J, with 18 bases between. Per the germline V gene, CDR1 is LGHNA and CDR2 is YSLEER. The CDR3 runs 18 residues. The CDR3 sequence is CASSQDRGGSAFTGELFF. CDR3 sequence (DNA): TGCGCCAGCAGCCAAGATAGGGGGGGTTCGGCCTTCACCGGGGAGCTGTTTTTT.

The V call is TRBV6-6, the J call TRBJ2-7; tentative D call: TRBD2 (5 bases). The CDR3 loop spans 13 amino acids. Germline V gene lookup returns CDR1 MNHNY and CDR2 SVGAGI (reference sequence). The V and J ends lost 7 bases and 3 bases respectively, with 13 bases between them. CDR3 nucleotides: TGTGCCAGCAACCTAGCTGCAAGCTACGAGCAGTACTTC. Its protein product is CASNLAASYEQYF.

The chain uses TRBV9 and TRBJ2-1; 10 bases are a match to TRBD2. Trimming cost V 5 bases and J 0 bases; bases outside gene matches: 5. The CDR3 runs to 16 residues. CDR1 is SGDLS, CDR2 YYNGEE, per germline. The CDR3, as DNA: TGTGCCAGCAGTGCTAGCGGGAGAGGCTCCTACAATGAGCAGTTCTTC. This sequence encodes CASSASGRGSYNEQFF.

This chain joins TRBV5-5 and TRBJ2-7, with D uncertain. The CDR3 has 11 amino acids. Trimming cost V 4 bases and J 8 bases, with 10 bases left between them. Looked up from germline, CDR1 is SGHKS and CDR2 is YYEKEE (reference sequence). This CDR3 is CASSPLGKQYF. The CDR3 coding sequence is TGTGCCAGCAGCCCTCTTGGCAAGCAGTACTTC.

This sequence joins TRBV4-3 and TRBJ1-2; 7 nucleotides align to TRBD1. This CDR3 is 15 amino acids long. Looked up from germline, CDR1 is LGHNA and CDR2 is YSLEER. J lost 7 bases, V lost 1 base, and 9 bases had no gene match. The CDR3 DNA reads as TGCGCCAGCAGCCAAGGTTTGTCGACAGGGAGTGGCTACACCTTC. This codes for CASSQGLSTGSGYTF.

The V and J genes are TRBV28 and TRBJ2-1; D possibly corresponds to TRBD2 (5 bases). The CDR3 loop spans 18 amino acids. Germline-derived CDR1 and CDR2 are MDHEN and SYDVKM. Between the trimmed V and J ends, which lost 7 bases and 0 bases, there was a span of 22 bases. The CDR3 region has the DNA TGTGCCAGCATCCCTCTAGGCTCCTCTAGCCCCTCCTACAATGAGCAGTTCTTC. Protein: CASIPLGSSSPSYNEQFF.

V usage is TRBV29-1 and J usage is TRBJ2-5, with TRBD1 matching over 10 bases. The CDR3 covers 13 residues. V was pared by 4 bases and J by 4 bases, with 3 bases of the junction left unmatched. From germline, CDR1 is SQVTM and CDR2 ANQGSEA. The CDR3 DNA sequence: TGCAGCGTTGCAGACAGGGGGCCAGAGACCCAGTACTTC. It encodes CSVADRGPETQYF.

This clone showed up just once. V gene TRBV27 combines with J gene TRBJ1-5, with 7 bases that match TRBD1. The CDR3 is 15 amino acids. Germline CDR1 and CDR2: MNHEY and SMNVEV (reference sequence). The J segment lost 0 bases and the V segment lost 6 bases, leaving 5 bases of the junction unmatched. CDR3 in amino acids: CASRITGDSNQPQHF. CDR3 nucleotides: TGTGCCAGCAGAATTACAGGGGATAGCAATCAGCCCCAGCATTTT.